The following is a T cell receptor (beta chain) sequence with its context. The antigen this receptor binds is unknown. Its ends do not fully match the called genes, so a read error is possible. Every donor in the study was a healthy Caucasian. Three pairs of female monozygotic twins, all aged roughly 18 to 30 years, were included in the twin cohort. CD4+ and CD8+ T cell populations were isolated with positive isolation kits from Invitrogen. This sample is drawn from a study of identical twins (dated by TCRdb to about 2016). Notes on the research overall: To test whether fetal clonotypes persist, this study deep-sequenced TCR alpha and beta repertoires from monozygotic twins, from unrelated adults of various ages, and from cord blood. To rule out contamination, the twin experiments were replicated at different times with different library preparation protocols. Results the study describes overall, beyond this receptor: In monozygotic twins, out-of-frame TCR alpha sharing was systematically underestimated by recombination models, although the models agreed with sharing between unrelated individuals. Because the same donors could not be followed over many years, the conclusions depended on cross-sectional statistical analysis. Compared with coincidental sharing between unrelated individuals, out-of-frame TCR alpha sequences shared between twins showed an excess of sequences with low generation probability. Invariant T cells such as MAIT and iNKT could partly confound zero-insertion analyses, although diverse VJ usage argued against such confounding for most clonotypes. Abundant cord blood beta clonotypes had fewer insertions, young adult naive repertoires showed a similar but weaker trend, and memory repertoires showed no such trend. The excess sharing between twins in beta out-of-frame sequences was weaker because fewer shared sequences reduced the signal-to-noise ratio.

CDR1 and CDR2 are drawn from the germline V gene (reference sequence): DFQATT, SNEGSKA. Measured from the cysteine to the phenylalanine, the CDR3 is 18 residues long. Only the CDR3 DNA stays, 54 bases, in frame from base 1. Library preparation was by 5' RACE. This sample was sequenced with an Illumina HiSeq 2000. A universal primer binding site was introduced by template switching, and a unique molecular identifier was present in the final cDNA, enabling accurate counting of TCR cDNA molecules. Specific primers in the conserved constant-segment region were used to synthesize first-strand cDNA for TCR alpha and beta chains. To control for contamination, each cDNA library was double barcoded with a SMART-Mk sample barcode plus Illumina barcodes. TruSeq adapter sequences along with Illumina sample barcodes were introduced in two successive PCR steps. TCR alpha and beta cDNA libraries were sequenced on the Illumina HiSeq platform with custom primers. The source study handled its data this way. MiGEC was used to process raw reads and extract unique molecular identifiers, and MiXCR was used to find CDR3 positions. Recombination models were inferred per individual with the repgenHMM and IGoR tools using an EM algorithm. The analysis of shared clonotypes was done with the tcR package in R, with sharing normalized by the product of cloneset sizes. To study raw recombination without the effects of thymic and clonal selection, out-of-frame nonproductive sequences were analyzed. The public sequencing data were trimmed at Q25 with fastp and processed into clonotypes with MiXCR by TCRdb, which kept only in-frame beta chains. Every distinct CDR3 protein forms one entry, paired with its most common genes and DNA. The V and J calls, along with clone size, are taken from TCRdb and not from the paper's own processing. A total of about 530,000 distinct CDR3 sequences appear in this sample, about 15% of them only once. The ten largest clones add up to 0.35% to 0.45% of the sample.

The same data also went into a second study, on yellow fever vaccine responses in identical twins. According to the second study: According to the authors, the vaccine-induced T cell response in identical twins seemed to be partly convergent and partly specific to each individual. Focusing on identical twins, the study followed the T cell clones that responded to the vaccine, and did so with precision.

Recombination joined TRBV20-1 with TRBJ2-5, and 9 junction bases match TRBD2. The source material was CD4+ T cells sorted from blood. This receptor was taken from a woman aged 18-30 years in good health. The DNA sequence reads TGCTGTGCTAGAGATCTTCTAGCGGGGTCTCGCGATCAAGAGACCCAGTACTTC. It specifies CCARDLLAGSRDQETQYF.